These T cell receptor beta chains were read from a single sample in a study of blood T cell repertoires in COVID-19. Measured with immunoSEQ multiplex PCR; TCRdb has only the in-frame clones, and not every one. The table lists about 420,000 clones, around 90% of them singletons, with about 0.91% in the top ten. Sequencing was carried out using peripheral blood. These receptors were collected from a man younger than 30 with COVID-19, enrolled during active disease. The CDR3 runs from the conserved cysteine through the conserved F or W. D genes are given only for firm matches. Clone size is stated in some rows and not others, as once, few, many or a class when expanded.

TRBJ1-1	NA	TRBV27	TRBD1	15	CASSLTTGGRTEAFF	TGTGCCAGCAGCCTAACTACAGGGGGCCGCACTGAAGCTTTCTTT
TRBJ1-2	NA	TRBV7-9	NA	15	CASSLVPGANYGYTF	TGTGCCAGCAGCTTAGTACCGGGAGCTAACTATGGCTACACCTTC
TRBJ2-2	NA	TRBV3-1/TRBV3-2	NA	16	CASRFSGAGDAGELFF	TGTGCCAGCAGATTCTCCGGGGCAGGGGATGCCGGGGAGCTGTTTTTT
TRBJ1-4	NA	TRBV5-4	NA	13	CASRFGGSEKLFF	TGTGCCAGCCGATTTGGAGGGTCTGAAAAACTGTTTTTT
TRBJ2-5	NA	TRBV24-1	TRBD1	15	CATSEATGARETQYF	TGTGCCACCAGTGAGGCCACAGGGGCGCGAGAGACCCAGTACTTC
TRBJ1-1	NA	TRBV27	NA	13	CASSVVGRAEAFF	TGTGCCAGCAGCGTGGTGGGCAGGGCTGAAGCTTTCTTT
TRBJ2-1	NA	TRBV5-4	TRBD2	17	CASSLRASGSGYNEQFF	TGTGCCAGCAGCTTGCGGGCTAGCGGGAGTGGGTACAATGAGCAGTTCTTC
TRBJ2-4	NA	TRBV5-7	TRBD1	17	CASSLRFPGTDKNIQYF	TGTGCCAGCAGCTTGAGGTTCCCAGGGACAGACAAAAACATTCAGTACTTC
TRBJ2-5	NA	TRBV6-4	TRBD2	16	CASSEVKRGIQETQYF	TGTGCCAGCAGTGAGGTAAAGCGGGGGATTCAAGAGACCCAGTACTTC
TRBJ1-5	once	TRBV9	NA	14	CASSVGSGYQPQHF	TGTGCCAGCAGCGTAGGTTCCGGGTACCAGCCCCAGCATTTT
TRBJ2-7	few	TRBV4-1	NA	14	CASSQEGARLEQYF	TGCGCCAGCAGCCAAGAAGGGGCGCGCCTCGAGCAGTACTTC
TRBJ2-2	few	TRBV19	TRBD1	14	CASRGQAYTGELFF	TGTGCCAGTAGGGGACAGGCCTACACCGGGGAGCTGTTTTTT
TRBJ1-5	NA	TRBV19	TRBD1	14	CASHSGGGNQPQHF	TGTGCCAGTCATTCAGGGGGAGGAAATCAGCCCCAGCATTTT
TRBJ1-1	NA	TRBV30	TRBD1	15	CAWRKGTGPNTEAFF	TGTGCCTGGAGGAAAGGGACAGGACCGAACACTGAAGCTTTCTTT
TRBJ1-2	NA	TRBV18	TRBD1	12	CASSPTGDLYTF	TGTGCCAGCTCACCGACAGGGGATCTCTACACCTTC